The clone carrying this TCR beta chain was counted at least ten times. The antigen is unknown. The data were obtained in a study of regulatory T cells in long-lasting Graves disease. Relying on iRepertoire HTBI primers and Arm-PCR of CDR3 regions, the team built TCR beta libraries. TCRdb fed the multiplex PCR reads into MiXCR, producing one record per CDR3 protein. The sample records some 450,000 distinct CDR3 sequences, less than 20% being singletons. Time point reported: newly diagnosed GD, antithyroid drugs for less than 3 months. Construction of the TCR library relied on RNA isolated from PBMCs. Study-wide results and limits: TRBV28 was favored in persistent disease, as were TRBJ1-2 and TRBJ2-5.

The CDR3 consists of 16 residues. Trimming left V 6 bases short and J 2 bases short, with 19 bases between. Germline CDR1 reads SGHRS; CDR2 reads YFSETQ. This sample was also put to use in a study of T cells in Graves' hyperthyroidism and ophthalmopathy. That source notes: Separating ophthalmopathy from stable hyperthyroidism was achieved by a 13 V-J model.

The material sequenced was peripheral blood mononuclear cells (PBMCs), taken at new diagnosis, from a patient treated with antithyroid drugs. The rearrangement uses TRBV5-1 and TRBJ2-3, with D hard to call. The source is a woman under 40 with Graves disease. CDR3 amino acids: CASTPTGGESTDTQYF. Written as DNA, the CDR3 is TGCGCCAGCACCCCCACGGGTGGGGAATCCACAGATACGCAGTATTTT.